This T cell receptor beta chain was found in a study of CD8 T cells in Susac syndrome. Germline CDR1 SGDLS, CDR2 YYNGEE. V was pared by 2 bases and J by 2 bases, with 4 bases of the junction left unmatched. The CDR3 runs 14 residues. Random hexamers were used to reverse transcribe an amount of roughly 0.5 to 1 ug RNA. Across 54 Vbeta and 13 Jbeta, immunoSEQ multiplex PCR amplified TCR beta CDR3. In TCRdb, the immunoSEQ multiplex PCR reads were re-called with MiXCR into one record per CDR3 protein. The sample lists 250,000 to 300,000 distinct CDR3 sequences; about 85% were seen once. This chain uses TRBV9 with TRBJ2-7; 7 bases fit TRBD1. Sequences were obtained from CD8+ T cells from PBMCs. This receptor was taken from a human donor with multiple sclerosis. CDR3 bases: TGTGCCAGCAGCGTGGGACAGTCCGCCTACGAGCAGTACTTC. It yields the protein CASSVGQSAYEQYF.